Following are 28 T cell receptor beta chains from one sample sequenced in a study of preoperative IRX-2 immunotherapy in early breast cancer. The sample's treatment: preoperative locoregional IRX-2 cytokine immunotherapy. Here immunoSEQ multiplex PCR was the method, and the copy in TCRdb shows in-frame clones only, minus some. The sample has more than 3,000 clones; approximately 71% are singletons. This specimen consisted of tumor tissue, obtained after IRX-2 immunotherapy. The receptors originated from a human donor with breast cancer.

This chain uses TRBV10-1 with TRBJ2-3, with 8 bases fitting TRBD1. The V and J ends lost 5 bases and 1 base, in that order; junction bases with no gene match: 2. The CDR3 covers 14 residues. Germline CDR1 WNHNN, CDR2 SYGVQD (reference sequence). The CDR3: CASSLTGGTDTQYF. As DNA, the CDR3 is TGCGCCAGCAGTTTGACAGGGGGCACAGATACGCAGTATTTT.

The rearrangement links TRBV18 to TRBJ1-1; D gene uncertain. The V end lost 4 bases, the J end lost 1 base, and 7 bases lay between the germline ends. CDR1 KGHSH and CDR2 LQKENI come from the germline V gene. The CDR3 length is 13 residues. CDR3 coding DNA: TGTGCCAGCTCACTTGGGGAGAACACTGAAGCTTTCTTT. It translates to CASSLGENTEAFF.

The rearrangement joins TRBV6-8 to TRBJ1-1, with no clear D. Looked up from germline, CDR1 is MNHGY and CDR2 is SAAAGT. V dropped 0 bases and J dropped 1 base, with 9 bases sitting between them. The length of the CDR3 is 15 residues. The CDR3 reads CASSYSTAQNTEAFF. The CDR3 DNA sequence: TGTGCCAGCAGTTACTCGACGGCCCAGAACACTGAAGCTTTCTTT.

By share, this clone ranks as large. This chain joins TRBV6-8 and TRBJ1-5; unclear D gene. The CDR3 is made up of 15 amino acids. V was shortened by 7 bases and J by 1 base, with 14 bases between the two germline ends. Germline V gene data show CDR1 as MNHGY and CDR2 as SAAAGT. The CDR3: CASKREVRSNQPQHF. For the CDR3, the DNA is TGTGCCAGCAAGCGGGAGGTCCGGAGCAATCAGCCCCAGCATTTT.

V is TRBV19 and J is TRBJ1-5; TRBD1 aligns across 10 bases. The germline gives CDR1 LNHDA, CDR2 SQIVND (reference sequence). The CDR3 covers 15 residues. Unmatched junction bases numbered 4, after V lost 1 base and J lost 7 bases. CDR3 sequence (DNA): TGTGCCAGTAGTATAGGGACAGGGGGGGACCAGCCCCAGCATTTT. Translating gives CASSIGTGGDQPQHF.

This clone was seen more than once but under ten times. DNA for the CDR3: TGTGCCTGGAGTGTATCGGGAGGGGGTGTGGAAACTGAAGCTTTCTTT. It encodes CAWSVSGGGVETEAFF. The chain combines TRBV30 with TRBJ1-1, with a possible D match to TRBD1 (6 bases). The CDR3 runs to 16 residues. Germline V gene sequence: CDR1 GTSNPN, CDR2 SVGIG (reference sequence). V lost 0 bases, J lost 5 bases, and 19 bases lay in between. Full variable domain (missing parts from reference TRBV30 and TRBJ1-1): SQTIHQWPATLVQPVGSPLSLECTVEGTSNPNLYWYRQAAGRGLQLLFYSVGIGQISSEVPQNLSASRPQDRQFILSSKKLLLSDSGFYLCAWSVSGGGVETEAFFGQGTRLTVV.

A few counts support this clone. This chain joins TRBV23-1 and TRBJ2-2; the D gene is possibly TRBD1 (12 bases). Being an ORF, TRBV23-1 has a function that is uncertain. The CDR3 runs to 23 residues. V dropped 0 bases and J dropped 1 base, with 30 bases sitting between them. CDR3 sequence: CASSQSGRDRGLTSGENTGELFF. The CDR3 DNA reads as TGCGCCAGCAGTCAATCGGGACGGGACAGGGGGCTGACTAGCGGGGAGAACACCGGGGAGCTGTTTTTT.

J is TRBJ1-5 and V is TRBV6-8; no definite D call. V was cut by 5 bases and J by 2 bases, with 16 bases left in between. Germline CDR1 reads MNHGY; CDR2 reads SAAAGT. The CDR3 loop spans 16 amino acids. The CDR3 DNA reads as TGTGCCAGCAGTGGAGGCCGAACCTGGGGCAATCAGCCCCAGCATTTT. Translated, it gives CASSGGRTWGNQPQHF.

This chain links TRBV6-8 with TRBJ1-4, with no clear D. CDR1 and CDR2 from the germline V gene are MNHGY and SAAAGT. V gave up 6 bases and J gave up 7 bases, with 15 bases separating them. This CDR3 contains 14 residues. The CDR3 protein is CASSRTVPSEKLFF. CDR3 bases: TGTGCCAGCAGCCGGACGGTACCGTCTGAAAAACTGTTTTTT.

This chain uses TRBV5-1 with TRBJ1-6; 11 bases are a match to TRBD1. CDR3 length: 14 residues. Looked up from germline, CDR1 is SGHRS and CDR2 is YFSETQ. After removal of 5 bases from V and 9 bases from J, the junction contained 4 bases not matched to a gene. CDR3 sequence: CASSPGTGGSPLHF. The CDR3 DNA is TGCGCCAGCAGTCCCGGGACAGGGGGTTCACCCCTCCACTTT.

The chain joins TRBV1 to TRBJ1-5; the table's TRBD1 call for D was not verified on the DNA. TRBV1 is noted as a pseudogene. The CDR3 contains 15 residues. For the CDR3, the DNA is TGCGCCAGCAGCCAAACAACCTCTCAGGGAAGGCCCCAGCATTTT. Protein sequence: CASSQTTSQGRPQHF.

This chain links TRBV19 with TRBJ1-1; 10 bases match TRBD1. CDR3 length: 15 residues. The germline V gene encodes CDR1 LNHDA and CDR2 SQIVND (reference sequence). V dropped 4 bases and J dropped 3; count of bases not matched to a gene: 5. The CDR3 DNA follows: TGTGCCAGTAGTACCGACAGGGGGCCGTACACTGAAGCTTTCTTT. Amino acids: CASSTDRGPYTEAFF.

The rearrangement joins TRBV30 to TRBJ1-4; D gene ambiguous. The CDR3 runs 15 residues. V lost 1 base to trimming and J lost 5 bases, with 14 bases between them. Germline V gene lookup returns CDR1 GTSNPN and CDR2 SVGIG (reference sequence). This CDR3 is CAWSGIVLRNEKLFF. The DNA of the CDR3 is TGTGCCTGGAGTGGGATAGTACTGAGAAATGAAAAACTGTTTTTT.

This clone was picked up a small number of times. The rearrangement uses TRBV19 and TRBJ1-5; D perhaps matches TRBD1 (5 bases). Germline values: CDR1 LNHDA, CDR2 SQIVND (reference sequence). The CDR3 covers 16 residues. The ends were cut back, 3 bases at V and 1 base at J, with 13 bases in the middle. The CDR3 sequence is CASSIVGDLSNQPQHF. The CDR3 bases are TGTGCCAGTAGTATTGTGGGGGATTTAAGCAATCAGCCCCAGCATTTT.

This sequence joins TRBV11-3 and TRBJ2-2, with D tentatively TRBD2 (6 bases). Germline V gene lookup returns CDR1 SGHNT and CDR2 YENEEA. The CDR3 extends over 16 amino acids. Trimming cost V 4 bases and J 3 bases, with 15 bases left between them. In DNA, the CDR3 is TGTGCCAGCAGCTACCGAGGGCGGGGATACACCGGGGAGCTGTTTTTT. Translating it yields CASSYRGRGYTGELFF.

The chain is built from TRBV18 and TRBJ2-3; 8 nucleotides line up with TRBD1. CDR1 and CDR2 (germline): KGHSH, LQKENI. J gave up 3 bases and V 3 bases, and 11 bases lay outside the gene matches. The CDR3 spans 17 residues. The CDR3 coding sequence is TGTGCCAGCTCACCGCCGAGGACAGGGAGAGAAACAGATACGCAGTATTTT. It yields the protein CASSPPRTGRETDTQYF.

The rearrangement uses TRBV18 and TRBJ2-5; TRBD2 aligns across 10 bases. The germline V gene encodes CDR1 KGHSH and CDR2 LQKENI. V lost 2 bases, J lost 5 bases, and 11 bases stayed unmatched. The CDR3 consists of 17 residues. This CDR3 is CASSPLPAGGREETQYF. As DNA, the CDR3 is TGTGCCAGCTCACCATTACCAGCGGGGGGGCGTGAGGAGACCCAGTACTTC.

This clone was detected a few times. The V call is TRBV6-7, the J call TRBJ2-4; 8 nucleotides line up with TRBD2. TRBV6-7 is treated as an ORF (open reading frame) with a function not yet certain. The V gene end was trimmed by 2 bases and the J gene end by 5 bases; junction bases not matched to a gene: 14. This CDR3 has 18 amino acids. This CDR3 reads CASSYGERGHSRENIQYF. In DNA form, the CDR3 reads TGTGCCAGCAGTTACGGTGAGCGGGGGCATTCGCGGGAAAACATTCAGTACTTC.

This chain joins TRBV14 and TRBJ2-2, with 10 bases fitting TRBD1. This CDR3 is 15 amino acids long. V shed 3 bases and J 5 bases; nucleotides not matched to a gene: 3. The germline CDR1 and CDR2 sequences are SGHDN and FVKESK. The CDR3 protein is CASSQDRGRTGELFF. CDR3 DNA: TGTGCCAGCAGCCAGGACAGGGGGAGGACCGGGGAGCTGTTTTTT.

In its sample, this clone was seen once. V usage is TRBV28 and J usage is TRBJ2-7, with 9 bases fitting TRBD1. CDR3 length: 14 residues. Germline CDR1 is MDHEN and CDR2 is SYDVKM. V lost 6 bases to trimming and J lost 3 bases; unmatched junction nucleotides: 6. The DNA for the CDR3 is TGTGCCAGCAGGGGACAGGGTGTGGGCTACGAGCAGTACGTC. This translates into CASRGQGVGYEQYV.

The chain has TRBV19 and TRBJ1-5; no reliable D call. V was shortened by 3 bases and J by 3 bases, with 15 bases between the two germline ends. The CDR3 has 16 residues. Germline V lookup: CDR1 LNHDA, CDR2 SQIVND (reference sequence). The CDR3 bases are TGTGCCAGTAGTATTTCCGACGGTAACTTCAATCAGCCCCAGCATTTT. This gives the protein CASSISDGNFNQPQHF.

The rearrangement links TRBV28 to TRBJ1-1, with D unresolved. The CDR3 is 15 amino acids. Germline assignment: CDR1 MDHEN and CDR2 SYDVKM. V was shortened by 3 bases and J by 6 bases, with 17 bases between the two germline ends. DNA of the CDR3: TGTGCCAGCAGTTTTCCACAGAGTGGCATACCTGAAGCTTTCTTT. This encodes CASSFPQSGIPEAFF.

The chain links TRBV6-8 to TRBJ1-6; D is undetermined. Looked up from germline, CDR1 is MNHGY and CDR2 is SAAAGT. CDR3 size: 17 residues. The V gene lost 6 bases and the J gene lost 0 bases, with 15 bases spanning the gap. In DNA, the CDR3 is TGTGCCAGCAGGACTTCATTAGCGAGCTCCTATAATTCACCCCTCCACTTT. Translated, it gives CASRTSLASSYNSPLHF.

V usage is TRBV11-3 and J usage is TRBJ1-1; a possible D gene is TRBD1 (6 bases). The CDR3 has 15 amino acids. Per germline, CDR1 SGHNT and CDR2 YENEEA. Trimming pared 5 bases from V and 1 base from J, leaving 14 bases between. In nucleotides, the CDR3 is TGTGCCAGCAGCCCACCGCAGGGGCCGAACACTGAAGCTTTCTTT. It specifies CASSPPQGPNTEAFF.

This sequence joins TRBV19 and TRBJ1-5; D ambiguous. V was shortened by 2 bases and J by 3 bases, with 14 bases between the two germline ends. Per the germline V gene, CDR1 is LNHDA and CDR2 is SQIVND (reference sequence). The CDR3 has 16 amino acids. For the CDR3, the DNA is TGTGCCAGTAGTATACCCCGGGTCTTTTCCAATCAGCCCCAGCATTTT. As protein: CASSIPRVFSNQPQHF.

The V and J genes are TRBV19 and TRBJ1-5; D is undetermined. The CDR3 consists of 14 residues. Germline CDR1 and CDR2: LNHDA and SQIVND (reference sequence). The V end was cut by 6 bases, the J end by 4 bases, with 13 bases between. DNA of the CDR3: TGTGCCAGTAGCGCGGGGTTTAGTAATCAGCCCCAGCATTTT. As protein: CASSAGFSNQPQHF.

The V call is TRBV6-8, the J call TRBJ1-6; D unclear. Per germline, CDR1 MNHGY and CDR2 SAAAGT. CDR3 length equals 16 residues. Trimming pared 5 bases from V and 7 bases from J, leaving 18 bases between. CDR3 DNA sequence: TGTGCCAGCAGTGACCGGGCAAGAAGGTTCAATTCACCCCTCCACTTT. This gives the protein CASSDRARRFNSPLHF.

The chain recombines TRBV19 with TRBJ2-7; possibly TRBD1 or TRBD2 for D (5 bases each). This CDR3 comprises 15 residues. V lost 7 bases to trimming and J lost 3 bases, with 19 bases between them. Germline loops: CDR1 LNHDA, CDR2 SQIVND (reference sequence). The DNA of the CDR3 is TGTGCCAGTACCCCAGGGCCACGAGGGGTCTACGAGCAGTACTTC. Its translation: CASTPGPRGVYEQYF.